The 18 T cell receptor beta chains below were found in one sample sequenced in a study of blood T cell repertoires in COVID-19. TCRdb keeps only in-frame clones here, not all; method: immunoSEQ multiplex PCR. The data contain 300,000 to 400,000 clones, about 88% of them seen just once; the ten biggest clones take up more than 0.95%. The source material was PBMCs or T cells enriched from blood (not recorded which). These receptors were collected from a woman younger than 35 who had recovered from COVID-19.

The CDR3 loop is CASSQLQLGHEQFF. The CDR3 coding sequence is TGTGCCAGCAGCCAATTACAACTAGGTCATGAGCAGTTCTTC. The chain has TRBV27 and TRBJ2-1; a weak D match, TRBD2 (5 bases). Germline CDR1 reads MNHEY; CDR2 reads SMNVEV (reference sequence). The CDR3 has 14 residues. Trimming took off 6 bases at V and 8 bases at J, with 17 bases between the two ends.

The chain has TRBV4-3 and TRBJ2-1; 9 bases fit TRBD2. V lost 5 bases to trimming and J lost 7 bases; unmatched junction nucleotides: 6. The germline V gene has CDR1 LGHNA and CDR2 YSLEER. There are 14 residues in the CDR3. For the CDR3, the DNA is TGCGCCAGCAGCTGGGCGGGGGGGTCTAATGAGCAGTTCTTC. Amino acid sequence: CASSWAGGSNEQFF.

This chain joins TRBV10-3 and TRBJ2-3, with TRBD2 matching 11 bases. The length of the CDR3 is 16 residues. With 4 bases clipped from V and 5 bases from J, the junction kept 8 bases outside the gene matches. Germline CDR1 reads ENHRY; CDR2 reads SYGVKD. CDR3 sequence: CAISAVAGGHGDTQYF. The DNA for the CDR3 is TGTGCCATCAGTGCCGTAGCGGGGGGGCATGGAGATACGCAGTATTTT.

J is TRBJ1-1 and V is TRBV6-5; 7 nucleotides align to TRBD1. V dropped 10 bases and J dropped 4; count of bases not matched to a gene: 9. Germline-derived CDR1 and CDR2 are MNHEY and SVGAGI. The CDR3 is 13 residues long. DNA for the CDR3: TGTGCCACCTCGAGGACAGGTTCCACTGAAGCTTTCTTT. This gives the protein CATSRTGSTEAFF.

This sequence joins TRBV5-4 and TRBJ1-1, with a weak D call TRBD1 (5 bases). Trimming stripped 0 bases from V and 5 bases from J, with 17 bases between. The CDR3 has 16 amino acids. CDR1 and CDR2 from the germline V gene are SGHNT and YYREEE (reference sequence). CDR3 in amino acids: CASSLEITTKGTEAFF. In DNA, the CDR3 is TGTGCCAGCAGCTTGGAAATCACAACCAAGGGGACTGAAGCTTTCTTT.

The rearrangement joins TRBV10-1 to TRBJ2-7, with 9 bases fitting TRBD1. V lost 7 bases to trimming and J lost 5 bases; unmatched junction nucleotides: 3. The germline gives CDR1 WNHNN, CDR2 SYGVQD (reference sequence). The CDR3 consists of 12 residues. This chain's CDR3 is CASTGTGNEQYF. CDR3 coding DNA: TGCGCCAGCACCGGGACAGGGAACGAGCAGTACTTC.

V gene TRBV7-9 combines with J gene TRBJ1-5; tentatively, D is TRBD1 (6 bases). CDR3 length: 16 residues. Trimming left V 6 bases short and J 4 bases short, with 19 bases between. Looked up from germline, CDR1 is SEHNR and CDR2 is FQNEAQ (reference sequence). DNA for the CDR3: TGTGCCAGCAGTAGTTTATATGGGACAATGAATCAGCCCCAGCATTTT. It is translated as CASSSLYGTMNQPQHF.

The chain is built from TRBV23-1 and TRBJ1-2; D is unclear. TRBV23-1 is classed as an ORF, of uncertain function. Trimming cost V 0 bases and J 7 bases, with 21 bases left between them. This CDR3 has 17 amino acids. The chain's CDR3 is CASSQSHYSEGAGGYTF. CDR3 coding DNA: TGCGCCAGCAGTCAATCCCACTATTCGGAGGGCGCGGGTGGCTACACCTTC.

The rearrangement links TRBV7-9 to TRBJ1-5, with TRBD1 matching over 11 bases. The germline V gene has CDR1 SEHNR and CDR2 FQNEAQ (reference sequence). Trimming removed 5 bases from V and 6 bases from J; junction bases left unmatched: 6. The CDR3 is made up of 15 amino acids. Here the CDR3 reads CASSRGTGGAQPQHF. Written as DNA, the CDR3 is TGTGCCAGCAGCCGGGGGACAGGGGGAGCTCAGCCCCAGCATTTT.

The chain employs TRBV28 and TRBJ1-1; possible D gene TRBD1, 5 bases. Per the germline V gene, CDR1 is MDHEN and CDR2 is SYDVKM. This CDR3 region has 12 residues. Trimming took 7 bases from V and 5 from J, leaving 11 bases between them. Written as DNA, the CDR3 is TGTGCCAGCAAAACAGGAGGGACTGAAGCTTTCTTT. Protein sequence: CASKTGGTEAFF.

The chain couples TRBV2 to TRBJ1-5; tentative D call: TRBD1 (5 bases). The CDR3 length is 13 residues. Germline assignment: CDR1 SNHLY and CDR2 FYNNEI. The ends were cut back, 8 bases at V and 8 bases at J, with 16 bases in the middle. For the CDR3, the DNA is TGTGCCAGCCGTGGGGGGAGGTGGAAGCCCCAGCATTTT. Protein sequence: CASRGGRWKPQHF. The whole variable domain, filled in from reference TRBV2 and TRBJ1-5, reads EPEVTQTPSHQVTQMGQEVILRCVPISNHLYFYWYRQILGQKVEFLVSFYNNEISEKSEIFDDQFSVERPDGSNFTLKIRSTKLEDSAMYFCASRGGRWKPQHFGDGTRLSIL.

V and J are TRBV6-1 and TRBJ1-5; D is perhaps TRBD1 (6 bases). The CDR3 has 15 residues. Trimming left V 1 base short and J 5 bases short, with 12 bases between. Germline-derived CDR1 and CDR2 are MNHNS and SASEGT. The CDR3 is CASSEGRGAHQPQHF. DNA of the CDR3: TGTGCCAGCAGTGAAGGTCGGGGGGCGCATCAGCCCCAGCATTTT.

This chain joins TRBV19 and TRBJ1-1; possibly TRBD1 for D (6 bases). Trimming stripped 5 bases from V and 7 bases from J, with 11 bases between. CDR1 is LNHDA and CDR2 is SQIVND in the germline V gene (reference sequence). The CDR3 runs 12 residues. CDR3 protein: CASSPGQSEAFF. CDR3 coding DNA: TGTGCCAGTAGTCCCGGACAGAGTGAAGCTTTCTTT.

The V gene is TRBV7-3, the J gene TRBJ2-2, with D perhaps matching TRBD2 (6 bases). V was shortened by 0 bases and J by 5 bases, with 7 bases between the two germline ends. The CDR3 length is 14 residues. Per germline, CDR1 SGHTA and CDR2 FQGTGA. The CDR3 nucleotides are TGTGCCAGCAGCTTAACACGGGAGACCGGGGAGCTGTTTTTT. As protein: CASSLTRETGELFF.

This clone has more than one count but fewer than ten. The chain is built from TRBV10-3 and TRBJ1-6; D gene ambiguous. Germline V gene sequence: CDR1 ENHRY, CDR2 SYGVKD. V was clipped by 0 bases and J by 8 bases, with 5 bases between them. The CDR3 spans 13 residues. Here the CDR3 reads CAISESRDSPLHF. The CDR3 nucleotides read TGTGCCATCAGTGAGTCGCGGGATTCACCCCTCCACTTT.

This clone has a handful of counts. The chain recombines TRBV5-4 with TRBJ2-5; D gene unclear. The CDR3 length is 15 residues. Germline V gene data show CDR1 as SGHNT and CDR2 as YYREEE (reference sequence). V lost 1 base and J lost 1, with 11 bases in between. CDR3 in DNA: TGTGCCAGCAGCTTGAGGCAGGCCCTCCAAGAGACCCAGTACTTC. It translates to CASSLRQALQETQYF.

V gene TRBV27 combines with J gene TRBJ2-3, with 8 bases identical to TRBD1. This CDR3 is 13 amino acids long. V dropped 9 bases and J dropped 5; count of bases not matched to a gene: 7. CDR1 is MNHEY and CDR2 is SMNVEV in the germline V gene (reference sequence). DNA of the CDR3: TGTGCCAGTCGCGAAGACAGGGGAGATACGCAGTATTTT. Encoded protein: CASREDRGDTQYF.

This chain joins TRBV6-1 and TRBJ1-2, with D tentatively TRBD1 (5 bases). This CDR3 is built from 15 residues. Trimming removed 2 bases from V and 4 bases from J, with 14 bases in between. Germline assignment: CDR1 MNHNS and CDR2 SASEGT. The CDR3 nucleotides are TGTGCCAGCAGTGAACTGGGGGGTGGTGGCTATGGCTACACCTTC. This codes for CASSELGGGGYGYTF.